This T cell receptor beta chain was sequenced during a study of cytomegalovirus exposure and HLA in healthy donors (TCRdb year 2017). A note on the overall study: In an earlier analysis of 450 to 750 of the donors, 276 Gb of sequence data and 90 million to 130 million unique TCR beta sequences from about 190 million T cells were reported. HLA typing covered class I and class II loci at four-digit resolution. The genetic ancestry cluster associated with self-reported Caucasian donors included over 80% of the 398 genotyped donors. Five DR-DQ haplotypes were treated as single units for association and clustering because of strong linkage in the cohort. Donor age, sex, ethnicity and CMV serostatus were compiled together with the repertoire data. The aim of the study was to test whether cataloging public T cell receptors could identify signatures of past pathogen exposure. On average, 235,054 unique TCR beta nucleotide sequences were sequenced per donor among a few hundred genotyped donors of the cohort, with around 19% of those sequences being non-productive. In a later genetic analysis, genome-wide SNP genotypes for about 55% of the 666 donors were used, and that subset was treated as a discovery cohort. To predict cytomegalovirus infection status, the study brought together high-throughput TCR immunosequencing, statistical association of individual TCRs with disease status, and machine learning. The study profiled the T cell repertoires of hundreds of subjects by immunosequencing and related them to cytomegalovirus serostatus. The number of typed donors differed by locus: roughly 620-630 for A, B, C, DRB1 and DQB1; some 500 for DQA1; fewer than 610 for DPA1; and some 470 for DPB1. Rather than drawing on any new phenotypic data, the later analysis identified candidate immune exposures from TCR beta sequences and the way those sequences occurred across donors. To study patterns of TCR occurrence, a later analysis re-analyzed previously published TCR beta repertoires from 600 to 750 donors and added high-resolution HLA genotyping. An early release that covered about 600 HLA-typed donors contained approximately 300 gigabases of sequencing data and 75 million to 100 million unique TCR sequences. Along with the approximately 700-subject first cohort, a separate validation cohort of 120 different subjects was used. Every discovery cohort repertoire had been produced on one sequencing platform. An earlier analysis of several hundred of the donors used high-throughput TCR beta sequencing to judge whether each TCR beta V gene segment behaved as functional or pseudogenic. General findings and caveats noted by the study authors: The authors suggested that the approach could potentially be generalized to other disease states and immunological phenotypes. The earlier analysis of 587 of the donors excluded over 15 rarely observed V segments, including chromosome 9 orphons, because counts were too low. A further reported finding was that TCR beta sequences accurately predicted the HLA-A and HLA-B alleles for most subjects in the first cohort. Only TCR beta chains were sequenced in this cohort, and the absence of alpha or paired-chain data limited detectable features. According to a later analysis, parvovirus B19, influenza, CMV and Epstein-Barr virus appeared linked to several top co-occurrence clusters. In vitro tests confirmed that a few of the cytomegalovirus-associated TCR beta chains recognize cytomegalovirus antigens. A later analysis found that HLA-associated TCR beta chains were more clonally expanded and had lower generation probabilities than equally common non-associated chains. An association between a missense DCLRE1C variant and V-gene and J-gene trimming of TCR beta chains was found in a later genetic analysis and replicated in an independent cohort. According to a later analysis, TCR association rates differed among HLA loci, with DRB1 alleles showing the most associated TCRs and HLA-C alleles showing the fewest. The presence/absence analyses assumed that sequencing depth was roughly uniform across donors, and that assumption may not be true. A total of 150 to 200 TCR beta chains were listed by the study as associated with cytomegalovirus. Specific HLA alleles were associated with over 15,000 TCR beta sequences at a false discovery rate of 0.05 in a later analysis. According to a later genetic analysis, donors in an Asian-associated ancestry cluster had fewer N-insertions in productive TCRs than the roughly 660-donor mean. The only immune exposure information available for the cohort was CMV serostatus. Because the 87-base-pair reads could not distinguish some IMGT-functional V segments, including TRBV6-2 and TRBV6-3, those segments were excluded. Linkage disequilibrium might explain the correlated functional status among segregating V segments, but an unknown experimental factor could not be ruled out. An earlier analysis of around 540 of the donors showed that most TCR beta V segments appeared in productive rearrangements either about 90% or about 30% of the time, which broadly matched IMGT annotations. Across donors, most TCR sequences were observed very rarely, whereas some public TCRs were present in many individuals. A cluster of highly shared sequence variants was judged likely to be a technical artifact of the sequencing pipeline. Because HLA typing was missing for some donors at each locus, association tests included only the typed subset. When HLA alleles, especially DR and DQ, strongly co-occurred, attributing TCR associations to individual alleles was difficult. Most CMV-associated TCR beta chains appeared to be HLA-restricted in a later analysis, and the HLA associations seemed to be driven largely by CMV exposure. Cytomegalovirus status was reported to be diagnosed by the classifier with high specificity and sensitivity in both the original and validation cohorts.

This clone showed up just a few times. Its cognate antigen has yet to be identified. Nothing much larger sits one base from this clone, and base qualities are not available. The protocol used for the library was the immunoSEQ multiplex PCR assay. A mixture of 60 forward primers for TCR Vbeta segments and 13 reverse primers for TCR Jbeta segments was used in the multiplex PCR. The CDR3 region of rearranged TCR beta genes was amplified from genomic DNA by a multiplex PCR assay. The Illumina HiSeq System was used to sequence the amplified TCR beta libraries as 87-base-pair reads. In the authors' own workflow: A later analysis counted about 80 million unique TCR beta chains across the roughly 700 repertoires, and some 11 million of these chains were shared by at least two donors. To remove PCR and sequencing errors, raw reads were error-corrected and collapsed into unique sequences using a nearest-neighbor algorithm that merged closely related sequences. V, D and J gene segments were assigned by aligning CDR3 sequences to IMGT reference sequences. For a sequence to be retained, a match of at least six nucleotides to both a V gene segment and a J gene segment was required. A rearrangement counted as productive if the CDR3 had no stop codons and remained in frame with V and J, and every other rearrangement counted as non-productive. Following IMGT convention, CDR3 was defined as the stretch from the second conserved V-encoded cysteine up to the conserved J-encoded phenylalanine. The earlier analysis of fewer than 700 of the donors excluded sequences that lacked an unambiguous match to a single V gene segment. In an earlier analysis of some 590 of the donors, a V segment was called functional when productive rearrangements were above 56.7%, and segregating when the standard deviation between donors exceeded 5%. A statistical classification framework was built for diagnosing cytomegalovirus status from the catalog of TCR beta chain sequences. V and J gene assignment, in a later analysis, came from comparing TCR nucleotide sequences with IMGT/GENE-DB human TR gene sequences. In a later analysis, CDR3 sequences and most-parsimonious VDJ recombination scenarios were assigned using the TCRdist pipeline. In a later analysis, every TCR beta chain was defined by the combination of its CDR3 amino acid sequence and its V-gene family, and reads without a unique V-gene family were dropped. As a way to deal with suspected cross-contamination and a sequencing artifact, a later analysis dropped more than 500 nucleotide sequences that were highly shared and had low generation probability. In a later analysis, a clonal expansion index was calculated for each public chain from normalized within-repertoire ranks of inferred template counts. A later analysis computed generation probabilities with a VDJ recombination model fitted to out-of-frame rearrangements, and checked the results against IGoR. Hypergeometric tests were used in a later analysis to score TCR-TCR, TCR-HLA and TCR-CMV co-occurrence, with a repertoire-size bias correction applied to the TCR pairs. To estimate false discovery rates, a later analysis permuted the HLA or CMV assignments 20 times. In a later analysis, co-occurring TCRs were grouped with DBSCAN, and TCRdist sequence similarity was added when clustering was performed within HLA-allele-positive subsets. Co-occurrence clustering excluded repertoires with fewer than 30,000 or more than 120,000 public chains, plus five with anomalous nucleotide sharing. The source is immuneACCESS, and TCRdb retained only in-frame sequences with V and J called. Part of the clones is not carried over; for the studies checked, unresolved V genes explain less than half of this, and the remainder is unexplained. V and J calls and clone size are as listed in that table; D and trimming were resolved from the DNA. This sample gives 100,000 to 150,000 clones in total; approximately 80% of them show up just once. Under 3.5% of the sample goes to the ten largest clones.

The cohort comprised 550 to 700 healthy bone marrow donors. All cohort members were sampled while nominally healthy, although unrecorded immune exposures were likely present. The donor was CMV seronegative and belonged to the group of approximately 320 seronegative cohort members. A peripheral blood sample was collected from each donor, and TCR beta sequencing was performed on peripheral blood mononuclear cells. Genomic DNA was extracted from the blood cell samples with the Qiagen DNeasy Blood Extraction Kit. V lost 4 bases and J lost 0 bases, and the count of bases not matched to a germline gene is 3. From cysteine to phenylalanine, the CDR3 is 15 amino acids long. Only the CDR3 DNA is retained, 45 bases long and in frame from the first base. The germline V gene provides CDR1 MNHNS and CDR2 SASEGT.

Sequenced input: PBMCs. This clonotype was sampled from a man between 45 and 60 years old in good health and CMV-seronegative. The chain joins TRBV6-1 to TRBJ1-5; 7 central bases correspond to TRBD1. The CDR3 protein sequence reads: CASSVRQGSNQPQHF. The DNA sequence follows: TGTGCCAGCAGTGTACGACAGGGTAGCAATCAGCCCCAGCATTTT.